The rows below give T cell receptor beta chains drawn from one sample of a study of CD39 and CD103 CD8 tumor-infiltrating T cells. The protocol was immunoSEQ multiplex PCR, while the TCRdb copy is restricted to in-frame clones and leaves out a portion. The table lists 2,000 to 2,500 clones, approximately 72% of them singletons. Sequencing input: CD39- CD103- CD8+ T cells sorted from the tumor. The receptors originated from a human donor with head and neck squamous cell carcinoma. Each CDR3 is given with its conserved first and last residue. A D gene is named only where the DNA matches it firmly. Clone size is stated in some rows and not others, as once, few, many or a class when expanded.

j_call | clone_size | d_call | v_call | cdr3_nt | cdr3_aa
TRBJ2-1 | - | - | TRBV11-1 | TGTGCCAGCAGCTTGAGAGGGGGGAGCTACAATGAGCAGTTCTTC | CASSLRGGSYNEQFF
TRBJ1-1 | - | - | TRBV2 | TGTGCCAGCAGTGTATATGCCGACTCCGACGAAGCTTTCTTT | CASSVYADSDEAFF
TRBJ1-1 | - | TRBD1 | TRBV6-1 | TGTGCCAGTAGACAGGGGCGGACTGAAGCTTTCTTT | CASRQGRTEAFF
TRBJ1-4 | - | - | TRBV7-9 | TGTGCCAGCACTAATTCGGTTTCCTCAACTAATGAAAAACTGTTTTTT | CASTNSVSSTNEKLFF
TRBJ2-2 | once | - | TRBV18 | TGTGCCAGCTCACCACCGGGGGGGCCGAACACCGGGGAGCTGTTTTTT | CASSPPGGPNTGELFF
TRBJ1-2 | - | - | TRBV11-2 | TGTGCCAGCAGCTTCGCGACAAGCTATGGCTACACCTTC | CASSFATSYGYTF
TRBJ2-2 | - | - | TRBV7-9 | TGTGCCAGCAGCTTCGCAGGAGTAAGCACCGGGGAGCTGTTTTTT | CASSFAGVSTGELFF
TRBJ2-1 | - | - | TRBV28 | TGTGCCAGCAGACCGGACATGCCGAGGAATGAGCAGTTCTTC | CASRPDMPRNEQFF
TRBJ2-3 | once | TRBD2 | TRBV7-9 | TGTGCCAGCAGCTCCTCACGACTAGCGGGGCAGCCACCAGATACGCAGTATTTT | CASSSSRLAGQPPDTQYF
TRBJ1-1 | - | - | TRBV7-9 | TGTGCCAGCAGCTTAGACAGATTGAACACTGAAGCTTTCTTT | CASSLDRLNTEAFF
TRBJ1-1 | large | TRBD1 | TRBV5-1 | TGCGCCAGCAGCTTTGGCAGGGGGCGGGAAGCTTTCTTT | CASSFGRGREAFF
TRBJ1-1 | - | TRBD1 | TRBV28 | TGTGCCAGCAGGCCAATACTAGGGGGCGCGACTGAAGCTTTCTTT | CASRPILGGATEAFF
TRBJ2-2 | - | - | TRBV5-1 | TGCGCCAGCATTGACAGAAACACCGGGGAGCTGTTTTTT | CASIDRNTGELFF
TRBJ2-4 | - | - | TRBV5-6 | TGTGCCAGCAGCCTCGGGACCCACATTCAGTACTTC | CASSLGTHIQYF
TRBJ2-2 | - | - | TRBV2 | TGTGCCAGCAGAGGGACTGAGAACACCAGGGAGCTGTTTTTT | CASRGTENTRELFF
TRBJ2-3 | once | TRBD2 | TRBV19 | TGTGCCAGTAAGGAGGAGCGGGGGGGAGTTGATACGCAGTATTTT | CASKEERGGVDTQYF
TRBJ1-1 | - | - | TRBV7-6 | TGTGCCAGCAGCTTAGGAGCGAGGGGCGGCTCGAATGAAGCTTTCTTT | CASSLGARGGSNEAFF
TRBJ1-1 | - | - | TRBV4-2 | TGTGCCAGCAGCCAAGGGCTTGAAGCTTTCTTT | CASSQGLEAFF
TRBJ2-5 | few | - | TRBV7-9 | TGTGCCAGCAGCTTCCGGGACGGTGACCCCCGGGAGACCCAGTACTTC | CASSFRDGDPRETQYF
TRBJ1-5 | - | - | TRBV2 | TGTGCCAGCAGAAGGGATCAGCCCCAGCATTTT | CASRRDQPQHF
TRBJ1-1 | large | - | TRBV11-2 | TGTGCCAGCCGCTATAATGGCGAAGCTTTCTTT | CASRYNGEAFF
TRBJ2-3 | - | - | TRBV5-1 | TGCGCCAGCAGCTCCCTGGGGAACAAAGCAGATACGCAGTATTTT | CASSSLGNKADTQYF
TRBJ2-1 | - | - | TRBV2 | TGTGCCAGCAGTGAAGGGCAGAGTGCCTACAATGAGCAGTTCTTC | CASSEGQSAYNEQFF
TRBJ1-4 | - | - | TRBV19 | TGTGCCAGTAGTATACATGGTGGGGCTGAAAAACTGTTTTTT | CASSIHGGAEKLFF
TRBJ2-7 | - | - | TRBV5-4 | TGTGCCAGCAGCTTGGACAGTCGGGAGCAGTACTTC | CASSLDSREQYF
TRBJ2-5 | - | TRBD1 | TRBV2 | TGTGCCAGCAGCCCACCCCCGGGACAGGACCAAGAGACCCAGTACTTC | CASSPPPGQDQETQYF
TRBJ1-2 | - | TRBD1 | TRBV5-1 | TGCGCCAGCAGCCGACAGGGGGCGATTGGCTACACCTTC | CASSRQGAIGYTF
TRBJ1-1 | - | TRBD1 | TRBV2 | TGTGCCAGCTTAGAGGGACAGGGGGGCAGGGCTGAAGCTTTCTTT | CASLEGQGGRAEAFF
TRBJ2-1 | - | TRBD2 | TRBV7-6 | TGTGCCAGCAGCTTAACGAGCTTCTTGGGGGGGTCAGATGAGCAGTTCTTC | CASSLTSFLGGSDEQFF
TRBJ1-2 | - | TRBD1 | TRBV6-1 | TGTGCCAGCATCGGACAGGGAGGGTCTAACTATGGCTACACCTTC | CASIGQGGSNYGYTF
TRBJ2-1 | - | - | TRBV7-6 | TGTGCCAGCAGCTTAAACCAGGGAATCGCCTCCTACAATGAGCAGTTCTTC | CASSLNQGIASYNEQFF
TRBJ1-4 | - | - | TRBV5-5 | TGTGCCAGCAGCTTTCTGAAAGACAGTTACAATGAAAAACTGTTTTTT | CASSFLKDSYNEKLFF
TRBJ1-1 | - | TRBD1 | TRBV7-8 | TGTGCCAGCAGCATAGGGCAGGGGGCTACTGAAGCTTTCTTT | CASSIGQGATEAFF
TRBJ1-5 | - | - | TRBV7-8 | TGTGCCAGCAGCCAAGCCTCACTCCAGCCCCAGCATTTT | CASSQASLQPQHF
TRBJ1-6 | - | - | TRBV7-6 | TGTGCCAGCAGCCCCTTGGGGCTGAATTCACCCCTCCACTTT | CASSPLGLNSPLHF